This TCR beta chain was profiled in a study of blood T cell repertoires in COVID-19. Germline V gives CDR1 ENHRY, CDR2 SYGVKD. The CDR3 spans 14 residues. V dropped 6 bases and J dropped 7 bases, with 13 bases sitting between them. In the original workflow: How many nucleated cells were present was estimated from reference gene primer amplification. TCRdb's table, derived via immunoSEQ multiplex PCR, lists solely in-frame clones and lacks some. The V and J calls and the clone size are those of that table, but D and trimming were determined from the DNA. Among some 240,000 clones listed, about 86% were seen once.

Sequences were obtained from PBMCs or T cells enriched from blood (not recorded which). This chain joins TRBV10-3 and TRBJ1-6; possibly TRBD1 for D (6 bases). The source is a young man with acute COVID-19. The CDR3 region is CAISQGLENSPLHF. The CDR3, as DNA: TGTGCCATCAGCCAGGGGTTAGAAAATTCACCCCTCCACTTT.